This T cell receptor beta chain was recovered during a study of blood T cells in healthy people across ages. Overall study: Through template switching, about one barcoded beta molecule was captured per two T cells, as measured in model experiments.

Overall study results and limits: There were more naive CD4+ cells and higher diversity in long-lived donors than in aged donors. Estimates based on one million T cells were treated as lower bounds.

Comment on this clonotype: Antigen specificity is unknown.

Aged roughly 6 to 90, donors were systemically healthy Caucasians from Russia. The CDR3 extends over 13 amino acids. Germline V gene lookup returns CDR1 DFQATT and CDR2 SNEGSKA (reference sequence). Primers used in a second PCR of roughly 6 to 12 cycles were a sample-barcoded 5' primer and a J-beta primer mix. TCRdb used MiXCR to reprocess the 5' RACE reads, holding one entry per CDR3 protein. The profile shows about 1.6 million distinct CDR3 sequences, almost 35% of them singletons. V usage is TRBV20-1 and J usage is TRBJ2-2; no firm D call. The source material was blood. This receptor was taken from a woman aged 25 to 39 in good health. The CDR3 nucleotides read TGCAATGTTTGGCAAGTGAACACCGGGGAGCTGTTTTTT. Its translation: CNVWQVNTGELFF.